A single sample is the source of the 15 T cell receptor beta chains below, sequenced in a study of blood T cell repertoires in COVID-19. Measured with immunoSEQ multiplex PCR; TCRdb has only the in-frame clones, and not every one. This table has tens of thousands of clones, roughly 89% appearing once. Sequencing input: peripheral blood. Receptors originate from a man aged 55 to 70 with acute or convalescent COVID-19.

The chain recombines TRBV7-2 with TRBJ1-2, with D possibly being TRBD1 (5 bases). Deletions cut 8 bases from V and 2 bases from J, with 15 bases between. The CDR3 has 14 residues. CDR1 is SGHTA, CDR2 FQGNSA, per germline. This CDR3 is CASAGGVRNYGYTF. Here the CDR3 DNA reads TGTGCCAGCGCCGGGGGGGTAAGAAACTATGGCTACACCTTC.

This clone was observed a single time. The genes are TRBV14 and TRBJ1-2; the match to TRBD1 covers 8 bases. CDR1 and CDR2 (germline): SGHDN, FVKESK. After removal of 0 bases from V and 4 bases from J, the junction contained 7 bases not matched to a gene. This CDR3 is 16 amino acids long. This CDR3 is CASSQEGQGFAYGYTF. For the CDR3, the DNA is TGTGCCAGCAGCCAAGAAGGACAGGGCTTCGCCTATGGCTACACCTTC.

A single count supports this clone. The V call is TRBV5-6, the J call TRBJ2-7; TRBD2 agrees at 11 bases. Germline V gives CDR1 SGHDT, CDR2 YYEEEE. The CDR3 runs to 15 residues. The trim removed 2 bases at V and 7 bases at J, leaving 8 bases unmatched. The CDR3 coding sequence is TGTGCCAGCAGCTTACCCGGGGCTAGCGGGGGGGAGCAGTACTTC. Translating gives CASSLPGASGGEQYF. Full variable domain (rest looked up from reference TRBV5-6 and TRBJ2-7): DAGVTQSPTHLIKTRGQQVTLRCSPKSGHDTVSWYQQALGQGPQFIFQYYEEEERQRGNFPDRFSGHQFPNYSSELNVNALLLGDSALYLCASSLPGASGGEQYFGPGTRLTVT.

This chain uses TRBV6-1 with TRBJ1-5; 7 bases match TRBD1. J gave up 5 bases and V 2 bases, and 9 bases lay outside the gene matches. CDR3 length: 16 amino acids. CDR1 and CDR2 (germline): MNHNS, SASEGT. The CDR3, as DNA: TGTGCCAGCAGTGAACACTACGACAGGGTCTATCAGCCCCAGCATTTT. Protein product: CASSEHYDRVYQPQHF.

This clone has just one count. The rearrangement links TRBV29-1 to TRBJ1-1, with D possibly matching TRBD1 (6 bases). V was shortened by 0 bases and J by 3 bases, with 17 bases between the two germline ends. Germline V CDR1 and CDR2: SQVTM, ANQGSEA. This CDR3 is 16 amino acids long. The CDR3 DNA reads TGCAGCGTTGAAGATCTTAGGACAGATGACTACACTGAAGCTTTCTTT. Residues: CSVEDLRTDDYTEAFF. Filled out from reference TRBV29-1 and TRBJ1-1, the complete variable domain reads SAVISQKPSRDICQRGTSLTIQCQVDSQVTMMFWYRQQPGQSLTLIATANQGSEATYESGFVIDKFPISRPNLTFSTLTVSNMSPEDSSIYLCSVEDLRTDDYTEAFFGQGTRLTVV.

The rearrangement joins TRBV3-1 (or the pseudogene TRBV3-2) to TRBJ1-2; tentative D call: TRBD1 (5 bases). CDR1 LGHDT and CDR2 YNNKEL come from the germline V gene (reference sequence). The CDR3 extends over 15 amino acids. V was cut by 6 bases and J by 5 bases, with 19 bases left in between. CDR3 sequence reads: CASRPGTGKGYGYTF. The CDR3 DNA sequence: TGTGCCAGCAGACCCGGGACTGGGAAGGGGTATGGCTACACCTTC.

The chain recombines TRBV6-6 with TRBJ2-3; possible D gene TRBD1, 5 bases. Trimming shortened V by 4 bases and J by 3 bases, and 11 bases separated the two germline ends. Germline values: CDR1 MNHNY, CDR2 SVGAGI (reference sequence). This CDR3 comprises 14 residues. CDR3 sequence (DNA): TGTGCCAGCAGTTCCACAGGAATAACAGATACGCAGTATTTT. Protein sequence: CASSSTGITDTQYF.

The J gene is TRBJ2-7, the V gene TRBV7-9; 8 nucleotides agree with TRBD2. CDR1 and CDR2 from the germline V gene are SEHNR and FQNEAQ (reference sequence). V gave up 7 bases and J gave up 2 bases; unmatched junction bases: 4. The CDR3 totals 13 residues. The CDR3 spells CASTGGGTYEQYF. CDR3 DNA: TGTGCCAGCACCGGGGGGGGTACCTACGAGCAGTACTTC.

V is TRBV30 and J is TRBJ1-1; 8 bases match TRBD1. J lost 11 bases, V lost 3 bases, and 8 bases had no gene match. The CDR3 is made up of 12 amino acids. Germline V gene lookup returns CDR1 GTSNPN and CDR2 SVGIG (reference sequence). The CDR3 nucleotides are TGTGCCTGGAGCCCCAGGGGGCGAGCGGCTTTCTTT. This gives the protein CAWSPRGRAAFF.

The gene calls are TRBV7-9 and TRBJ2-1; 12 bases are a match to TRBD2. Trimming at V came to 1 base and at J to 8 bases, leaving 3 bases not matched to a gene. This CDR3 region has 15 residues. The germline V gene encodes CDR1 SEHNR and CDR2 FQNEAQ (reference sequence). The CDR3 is CASSLEGLAGDEQFF. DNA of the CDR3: TGTGCCAGCAGCTTAGAGGGACTAGCGGGCGATGAGCAGTTCTTC. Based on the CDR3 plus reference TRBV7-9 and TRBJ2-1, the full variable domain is DTGVSQNPRHKITKRGQNVTFRCDPISEHNRLYWYRQTLGQGPEFLTYFQNEAQLEKSRLLSDRFSAERPKGSFSTLEIQRTEQGDSAMYLCASSLEGLAGDEQFFGPGTRLTVL.

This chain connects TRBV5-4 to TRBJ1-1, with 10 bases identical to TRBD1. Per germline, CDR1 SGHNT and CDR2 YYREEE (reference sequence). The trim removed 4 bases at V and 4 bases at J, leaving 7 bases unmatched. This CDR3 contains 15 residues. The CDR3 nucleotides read TGTGCCAGCAGCCGACAGGGGGCGCTTGGCACTGAAGCTTTCTTT. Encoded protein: CASSRQGALGTEAFF.

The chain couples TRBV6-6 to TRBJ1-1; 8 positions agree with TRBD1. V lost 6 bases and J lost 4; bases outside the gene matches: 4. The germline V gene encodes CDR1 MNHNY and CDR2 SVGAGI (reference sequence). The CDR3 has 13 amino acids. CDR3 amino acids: CASSYGTGTEAFF. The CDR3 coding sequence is TGTGCCAGCAGCTATGGGACAGGCACTGAAGCTTTCTTT.

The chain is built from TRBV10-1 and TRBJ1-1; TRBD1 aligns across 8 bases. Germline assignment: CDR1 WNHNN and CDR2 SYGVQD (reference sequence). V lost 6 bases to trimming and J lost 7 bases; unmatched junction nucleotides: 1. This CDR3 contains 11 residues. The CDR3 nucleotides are TGCGCCAGCAGGGGGACAGGTGAAGCTTTCTTT. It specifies CASRGTGEAFF.

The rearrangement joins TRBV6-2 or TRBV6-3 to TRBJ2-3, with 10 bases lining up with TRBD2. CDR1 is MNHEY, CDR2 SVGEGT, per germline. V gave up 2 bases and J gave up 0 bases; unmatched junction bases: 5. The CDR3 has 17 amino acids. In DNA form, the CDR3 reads TGTGCCAGCAGTTACCCTAGCGGGGGCTCTAGCACAGATACGCAGTATTTT. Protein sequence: CASSYPSGGSSTDTQYF.

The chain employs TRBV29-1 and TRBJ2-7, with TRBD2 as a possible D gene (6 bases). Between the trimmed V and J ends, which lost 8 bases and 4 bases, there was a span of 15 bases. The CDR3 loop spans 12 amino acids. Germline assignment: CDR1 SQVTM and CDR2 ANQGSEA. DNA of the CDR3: TGCAGCTTCGCGGGGTCAGGATACGAGCAGTACTTC. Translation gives CSFAGSGYEQYF.